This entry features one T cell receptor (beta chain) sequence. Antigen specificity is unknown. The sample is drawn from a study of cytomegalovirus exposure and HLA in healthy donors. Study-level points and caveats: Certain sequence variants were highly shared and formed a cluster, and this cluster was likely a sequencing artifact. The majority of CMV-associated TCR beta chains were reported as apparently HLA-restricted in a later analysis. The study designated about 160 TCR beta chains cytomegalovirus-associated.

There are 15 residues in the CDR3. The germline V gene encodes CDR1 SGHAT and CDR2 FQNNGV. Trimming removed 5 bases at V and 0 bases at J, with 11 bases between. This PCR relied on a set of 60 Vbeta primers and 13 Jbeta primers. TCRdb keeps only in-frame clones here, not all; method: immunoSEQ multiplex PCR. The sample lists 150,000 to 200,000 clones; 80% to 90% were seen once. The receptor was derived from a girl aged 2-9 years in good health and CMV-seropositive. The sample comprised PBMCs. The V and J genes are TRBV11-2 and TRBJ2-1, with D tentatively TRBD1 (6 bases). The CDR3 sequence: CASSGDTNSYNEQFF. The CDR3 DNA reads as TGTGCCAGCAGCGGGGACACCAACTCCTACAATGAGCAGTTCTTC.